This T cell receptor beta chain is from a study of cytomegalovirus exposure and HLA in healthy donors. For the study at large: Early released data had around 88 million unique TCRs, all coming from HLA-typed donors. Overall study findings and caveats: Analysis performed later showed TCR beta chains linked to HLA being more clonally expanded than equally common others. Indistinguishable V segments such as TRBV6-2 and TRBV6-3 were excluded. Earlier findings revealed that most TCR beta V segments proved productive either about 87% or about 30% of the time.

This PCR relied on a set of 60 Vbeta primers and 13 Jbeta primers. Clones were sequenced by immunoSEQ multiplex PCR, and TCRdb holds only the in-frame ones, with some missing. The data hold about 120,000 clones, with around 83% observed a single time. This CDR3 comprises 12 residues. Trimming took 6 bases from V and 8 from J, leaving 8 bases between them. The germline CDR1 and CDR2 sequences are MDHEN and SYDVKM. As for this clone: Its antigen remains unidentified.

The receptor's source is a young man in good health and CMV-seropositive. The chain joins TRBV28 to TRBJ1-6, with D unclear. Material for sequencing was PBMCs. The chain's CDR3 is CASSLPDSPLHF. DNA for the CDR3: TGTGCCAGCAGCCTACCGGATTCACCCCTCCACTTT.